Listed below are T cell receptor beta chains from one sample, sequenced in a study of cytomegalovirus exposure and HLA in healthy donors. Repertoires were generated with immunoSEQ multiplex PCR, while TCRdb's copy carries only in-frame clones and drops some. The data hold some 120,000 clones, with roughly four fifths observed a single time. The sequenced sample was PBMCs. The source of these receptors is a male donor in good health and CMV-seropositive. The CDR3 runs from the conserved cysteine through the conserved F or W. D genes are given only for firm matches. Size is stated for part of the rows, as once, few or many counts, or as a class when the clone is expanded.

>TRBV4-2|-|-|TRBJ2-2
TGTGCCAGCAGCCCTGGCAGGGAACCCGGGGAGCTGTTTTTT
CASSPGREPGELFF
>TRBV9|-|TRBD2|TRBJ2-3
TGTGCCAGCAGCGTCCAGCTCGGGACTAGCGGGACGCGTGGCACAGATACGCAGTATTTT
CASSVQLGTSGTRGTDTQYF
>TRBV29-1|-|-|TRBJ1-2
TGCAGCGTTGAGGAAGCAGGGGATGGCTACACCTTC
CSVEEAGDGYTF
>TRBV2|once|TRBD2|TRBJ2-7
TGTGCCAGCAGTCCCCGACTAGCGGGAGAGGTCGAGCAGTACTTC
CASSPRLAGEVEQYF
>TRBV13|-|-|TRBJ2-4
TGTGCCAGCAGCCCCCGCCCTGAGAGAGGGAACAGTCAGTACTTC
CASSPRPERGNSQYF
>TRBV4-3|-|-|TRBJ1-1
TGCGCCAGCAGCCATAAGTGGGGTCCCGGGGACACGGCGAGGGAAAGCACTGAAGCTTTCTTT
CASSHKWGPGDTARESTEAFF
>TRBV11-2|-|TRBD2|TRBJ2-1
TGTGCCAGCAGCTTAAGTGCTATAGCGGGAGCAGTTTGGCGTCAGTTCTTC
CASSLSAIAGAVWRQFF
>TRBV6-5|-|TRBD1|TRBJ1-2
TGTGCCAGCAGTCCTTCCGGGACAGGGAAAGGCTACACCTTC
CASSPSGTGKGYTF
>TRBV11-1|-|-|TRBJ2-7
TGTGCCAGCAGCGTTCTCAGGGTCCACGAGCAGTACTTC
CASSVLRVHEQYF
>TRBV5-1|-|TRBD2|TRBJ2-2
TGCGCCAGCAGCTTCCTAGCGGGAGTGGACGGGGAGCTGTTTTTT
CASSFLAGVDGELFF
>TRBV27|-|TRBD2|TRBJ2-1
TGTGCCAGCTTAGAAGCGGGAGGTATTTTAGAGGAGCAGTTCTTC
CASLEAGGILEEQFF
>TRBV4-2|-|-|TRBJ2-5
TGTGCCAGCAGCCAAGAACGGACGGGGACTTTCCAAGAGACCCAGTACTTC
CASSQERTGTFQETQYF
>TRBV5-1|-|-|TRBJ2-2
TGCGCCAGCAGCCGGGGCGGAGGGGGCGAGAACACCGGGGAGCTGTTTTTT
CASSRGGGGENTGELFF
>TRBV5-8|-|-|TRBJ2-1
TGTGCCAGCAGCTTGGACGGGGGAGGATGGTTCTTC
CASSLDGGGWFF
>TRBV9|-|TRBD1|TRBJ1-2
TGTGCCAGCAGCTTCCGGGACAGATCTTATGGCTACACCTTC
CASSFRDRSYGYTF
>TRBV6-1|-|TRBD2|TRBJ2-3
TGTGCCAGCAGTGCCCTCAGCGGGACCACAGATACGCAGTATTTT
CASSALSGTTDTQYF
>TRBV5-4|-|-|TRBJ2-2
TGTGCCAGCAGCTCGGTCATGGGAGCGGGGGAGCTGTTTTTT
CASSSVMGAGELFF
>TRBV7-9|-|TRBD1|TRBJ2-3
TGTGCCAGCAGCTTGTTCAGGACAGGGGTCACAGATACGCAGTATTTT
CASSLFRTGVTDTQYF
>TRBV7-9|-|-|TRBJ1-1
TGTTCCAGCAGCCTTGGGGGGGGGATGAACACTGAAGCTTTCTTT
CSSSLGGGMNTEAFF
>TRBV5-1|once|TRBD1|TRBJ1-2
TGCGCCAGCAGCTTCCTGACAGGGCCTGATGGCTACACCTTC
CASSFLTGPDGYTF
>TRBV6-5|once|-|TRBJ1-2
TGTGCCAGCAGTTACTCTTCCGGGGGCTATGGCTACACCTTC
CASSYSSGGYGYTF
>TRBV5-4|-|-|TRBJ2-7
TGTGCCAGCAGAGCAGGGTCCCACGAGCAGTACTTC
CASRAGSHEQYF
>TRBV7-3|-|TRBD2|TRBJ2-1
TGTGCCAGCAGCTTATCTCCTAGCGGGAGCTACAATGAGCAGTTCTTC
CASSLSPSGSYNEQFF
>TRBV11-2|-|TRBD1|TRBJ1-2
TGTGCCAGCAGCCCCGCTAGGGGGCTCAAGACCCTCGGGGGCTACACCTTC
CASSPARGLKTLGGYTF
>TRBV7-2|-|TRBD1|TRBJ2-7
TGTGCCAGCAGCCCTGATCGAGACAGGGACTACGAGCAGTACTTC
CASSPDRDRDYEQYF
>TRBV9|-|TRBD1|TRBJ2-3
TGTGCCAGCAGCCTCCCTCGGACAGGGGGCGAGGATACGCAGTATTTT
CASSLPRTGGEDTQYF
>TRBV30|-|-|TRBJ1-2
TGTGCCTGGACTCCCTCGGGGGACTATGGCTACACCTTC
CAWTPSGDYGYTF
>TRBV28|-|TRBD2|TRBJ2-1
TGTGCCAGCCATCAGGTTAGCGGGCCTTACAATGAGCAGTTCTTC
CASHQVSGPYNEQFF
>TRBV30|-|-|TRBJ2-6
TGTGCCTGGAGTGAAGGGGATGGGGCCAACGGCCTGACTTTC
CAWSEGDGANGLTF
>TRBV6-5|-|-|TRBJ2-7
TGTGCCAGCAGTCGGGGATCCTCCTACGAGCAGTACTTC
CASSRGSSYEQYF
>TRBV19|-|-|TRBJ1-4
TGTGCCAGTAGTCGTTCGCGAGGTTCAACTAATGAAAAACTGTTTTTT
CASSRSRGSTNEKLFF
>TRBV28|-|TRBD2|TRBJ2-1
TGTGCCAGCACCAATAGCGGGAACCCCCCTGACAATGAGCAGTTCTTC
CASTNSGNPPDNEQFF
>TRBV7-9|once|-|TRBJ1-2
TGTGCCAGCAGCTTAGGTCCGGGTAATGGCTACACCTTC
CASSLGPGNGYTF
>TRBV9|-|-|TRBJ1-2
TGTGCCAGCAGCGGGGGAACAGGGATCTATGGCTACACCTTC
CASSGGTGIYGYTF
>TRBV7-8|-|TRBD1|TRBJ2-5
TGTGCCAGCAGCTTAAACCGGGACAGGGATAAAGAGACCCAGTACTTC
CASSLNRDRDKETQYF
>TRBV4-3|-|TRBD2|TRBJ2-1
TGCGCCAGCTCCCAAGCGTGGCGGGAGATCAACAATGAGCAGTTCTTC
CASSQAWREINNEQFF
>TRBV18|few|-|TRBJ1-3
TGTGCCAGCTCACCCCAGCGCCTGCCTGGAAACACCATATATTTT
CASSPQRLPGNTIYF
>TRBV28|few|TRBD2|TRBJ2-1
TGTGCCAGCAGCCGAATACTAGCGGGAGTCGGAAATGAGCAGTTCTTC
CASSRILAGVGNEQFF
>TRBV7-2|-|-|TRBJ1-3
TGTGCCAGCAGCCCTGACAGCTATAGAAACACCATATATTTT
CASSPDSYRNTIYF
>TRBV18|-|-|TRBJ1-2
TGTGCCAGCTCACCACCGGGAGGGATTGGCTACACCTTC
CASSPPGGIGYTF
>TRBV7-2|-|-|TRBJ2-5
TGTGCCAGCAGCTTACAGCAGGGAGGGACCCAGTACTTC
CASSLQQGGTQYF
>TRBV5-4|-|-|TRBJ1-4
TGTGCCAGCAGCTACACGGGAGGGGGAGCTGAAAAACTGTTTTTT
CASSYTGGGAEKLFF
>TRBV7-2|-|TRBD1|TRBJ2-6
TGTGCCAGCAACAGACAAGCCGACAGGGTTTCTACTGGGGCCAACGTCCTGACTTTC
CASNRQADRVSTGANVLTF
>TRBV27|few|TRBD1|TRBJ1-1
TGTGCCAGCAGACTAGGGGGCGGGAACACTGAAGCTTTCTTT
CASRLGGGNTEAFF
>TRBV28|-|TRBD2|TRBJ2-7
TGTGCCAGCACTTCGGGTAGCGGGAGGGCCCGGTCCTACGAGCAGTACTTC
CASTSGSGRARSYEQYF
>TRBV30|-|-|TRBJ2-3
TGTGCCTGGTCCCGGGACTCTTCAGGCGTGGATACGCAGTATTTT
CAWSRDSSGVDTQYF
>TRBV30|-|-|TRBJ1-3
TGTGCCTGGAACGGGGGGGGAGACACCATATATTTT
CAWNGGGDTIYF
>TRBV28|once|-|TRBJ2-6
TGTGCCAGCAGAGATGGGGCCAACGGCCTGACTTTC
CASRDGANGLTF
>TRBV11-1|few|-|TRBJ2-3
TGTGCCAGCACACGGGGAGGCACAGATACGCAGTATTTT
CASTRGGTDTQYF
>TRBV28|-|-|TRBJ1-5
TGTGCCAGCAGTGCCCAGGGGTTAGAACAGCCCCAGCATTTT
CASSAQGLEQPQHF
>TRBV12-2|once|-|TRBJ2-7
TGTGCAAGTCGCTTAGTTTTACCGACTGCTTACGAGCAGTACTTC
CASRLVLPTAYEQYF
>TRBV28|-|TRBD1|TRBJ1-1
TGTGCCAGCAGTTTTGAACCGGGACAGGGGCCTCGGACTGAAGCTTTCTTT
CASSFEPGQGPRTEAFF
>TRBV18|-|TRBD1|TRBJ1-4
TGTGCCAGCTCACCGCCGGGACAGATAGCAACTAATGAAAAACTGTTTTTT
CASSPPGQIATNEKLFF
>TRBV28|-|TRBD1|TRBJ2-7
TGTGCCAGCAGTTTATCCTCGGGACAGGGTTCGGAGGAGCAGTACTTC
CASSLSSGQGSEEQYF
>TRBV19|-|TRBD2|TRBJ2-7
TGTGCCAGTGCCAACTGGACTAGCGGCTACGAGCAGTACTTC
CASANWTSGYEQYF